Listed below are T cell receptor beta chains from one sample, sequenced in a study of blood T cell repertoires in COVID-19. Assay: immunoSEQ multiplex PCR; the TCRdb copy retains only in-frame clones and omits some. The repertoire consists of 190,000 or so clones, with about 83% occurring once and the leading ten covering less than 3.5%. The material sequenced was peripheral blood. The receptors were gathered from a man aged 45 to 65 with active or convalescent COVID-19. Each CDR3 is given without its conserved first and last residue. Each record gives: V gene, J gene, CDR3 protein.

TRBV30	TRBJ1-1	AWSRPGTGDIEAF
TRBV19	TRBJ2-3	ASSPFGISGRGTDTQY
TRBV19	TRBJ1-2	ASSGTGAGENGYT
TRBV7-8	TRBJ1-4	ASSRDRGGEKLF
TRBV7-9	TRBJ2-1	ASSSAGAGNNEQF
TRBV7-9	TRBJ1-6	ASSSDRELMGRDNSPLH
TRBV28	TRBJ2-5	ASKDYPVETQY
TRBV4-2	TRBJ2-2	ASSQPSGAGGPIGELF
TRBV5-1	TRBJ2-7	ASSLGLAGVGYEQY
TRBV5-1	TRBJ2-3	ASSLGGLKTDTQY
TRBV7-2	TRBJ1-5	ASSLDGQADQPQH
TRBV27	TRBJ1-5	ASRTGTGTQPQH
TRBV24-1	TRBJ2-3	ATQGLPDTQY
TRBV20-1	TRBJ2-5	SASAGLLETQY
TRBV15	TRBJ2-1	ATGEGRHEQF
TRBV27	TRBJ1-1	ASSLSRGLGYTEAF
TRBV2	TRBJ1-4	ASMGEGSAEKLF
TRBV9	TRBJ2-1	ASSPLLGPGEQF
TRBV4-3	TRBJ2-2	ASSQDPQRWTGELF
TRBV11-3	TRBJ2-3	ASSLREASTDTQY
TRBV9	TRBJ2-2	ASSARTGTNTGELF
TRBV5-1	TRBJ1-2	ASSLDTGTYT
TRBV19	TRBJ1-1	ASSAGQGNTEAF
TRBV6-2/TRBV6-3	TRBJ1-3	ASSYPGGQGASGNTIY
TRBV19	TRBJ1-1	ASSYRDRDTEAF
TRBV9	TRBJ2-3	ASSTSGGTDTQY
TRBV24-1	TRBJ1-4	ATSDTGTNEKLF
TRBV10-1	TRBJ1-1	ASSEGSGGAF
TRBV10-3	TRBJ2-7	AIGHSSYEQY
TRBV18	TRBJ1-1	ASSPGGNTEAF
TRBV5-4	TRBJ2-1	ASSLGASLNEQF
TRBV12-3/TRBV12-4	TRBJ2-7	ASRVAGREQY
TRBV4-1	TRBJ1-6	ASSHSDREVSPLH
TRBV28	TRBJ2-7	ASSSTYEQY
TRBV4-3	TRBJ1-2	ASSQENPIANYGYT
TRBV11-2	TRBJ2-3	ASSLEGGTDTQY
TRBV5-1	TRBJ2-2	ASSFGTPNTGELF
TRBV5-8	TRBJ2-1	ASTFSMADNEQF
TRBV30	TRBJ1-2	AWASLQGYGYT
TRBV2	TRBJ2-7	ASSEVYRSYEQY
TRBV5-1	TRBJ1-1	ASSLTATNTEAF
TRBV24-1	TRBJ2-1	ATSPSGGADEQF
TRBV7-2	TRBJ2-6	ASRGSGANVLT
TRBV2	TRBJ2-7	ASSAAAGVLYEQY
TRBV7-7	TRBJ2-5	ASSLRGSQETQY
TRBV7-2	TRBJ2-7	ASSLDAGGRPYEQY
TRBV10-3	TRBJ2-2	ATKGQPNTGELF
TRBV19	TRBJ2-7	ASSKVGDYEQY
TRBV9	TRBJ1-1	ASSVGTVFMNTEAF
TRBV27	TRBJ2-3	ASGLSGNTQY
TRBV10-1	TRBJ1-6	ASSESKRNSPLH